The text below deals with one T cell receptor beta chain. What it binds is not known. J was trimmed by 3 bases and V by 2 bases; bases with no gene match: 1. The germline gives CDR1 MNHNS, CDR2 SASEGT. This CDR3 contains 14 residues. This sample was included in a study of shared clonotypes between healthy human individuals. About the study: Three plates each covered CD4 naive and memory; CD8 naive two, CD8 memory one.

The study, taken as a whole, reports: Clonotype sharing levels among donors were expected to vary with sequencing depth. Naive CD4 clonotypes overlapped across a handful of donors at about 5.2%. Among the subsets, naive ones generally showed larger estimated richness than memory ones.

Measured with immunoSEQ multiplex PCR; TCRdb has only the in-frame clones, and not every one. The sample includes roughly 2 million clones, approximately 95% of them seen just once. Sequenced input: naive CD4+ T cells sorted from blood. Subset specified: CD45RA+ positively selected. This clonotype was obtained from a man aged 18 to 29 in good health. The V gene is TRBV6-1, the J gene TRBJ2-1, with 7 bases that match TRBD2. The CDR3 bases are TGTGCCAGCAGTGAATCGGGAGGCTACAATGAGCAGTTCTTC. This gives the protein CASSESGGYNEQFF.